The 18 T cell receptor beta chains listed next were all sequenced from one sample in a study of control samples from healthy donors and cancer patients. This table comes from immunoSEQ multiplex PCR, and its TCRdb copy is limited to in-frame clones, with some not included. The sample has about 150,000 clones, over 85% seen once. Sequenced input: blood. Source of these receptors: a man between 50 and 59 years old in good health.

This chain joins TRBV20-1 and TRBJ2-7; a weak D match, TRBD2 (5 bases). Per germline, CDR1 DFQATT and CDR2 SNEGSKA (reference sequence). With 3 bases removed from V and 3 bases from J, the gap between germline ends came to 15 bases. The CDR3 covers 14 residues. The CDR3 loop is CSASSGNFNYEQYF. CDR3 sequence (DNA): TGCAGTGCTAGTTCCGGGAATTTTAACTACGAGCAGTACTTC.

The chain's CDR3 is CASTGTGPTDTQYF. In nucleotides, the CDR3 is TGTGCCAGCACCGGGACAGGCCCCACAGATACGCAGTATTTT. The genes are TRBV6-5 and TRBJ2-3; 8 positions agree with TRBD1. The CDR3 extends over 14 amino acids. Germline-derived CDR1 and CDR2 are MNHEY and SVGAGI. V dropped 7 bases and J dropped 2; count of bases not matched to a gene: 5.

CDR3 amino acids: CASSLVLRGHGYTF. The DNA for the CDR3 is TGCGCCAGCAGTCTAGTTCTCAGGGGCCATGGCTACACCTTC. This sequence joins TRBV10-2 and TRBJ1-2; TRBD1 might be the D (6 bases). With 5 bases removed from V and 6 bases from J, the gap between germline ends came to 16 bases. CDR3 length equals 14 residues. Germline loops: CDR1 WSHSY, CDR2 SAAADI.

The chain recombines TRBV25-1 with TRBJ1-2; TRBD1 might be the D (5 bases). Germline V gives CDR1 MGHDK, CDR2 SYGVNS. V lost 8 bases and J lost 4, with 17 bases in between. The CDR3 totals 14 residues. The CDR3 loop reads CASEEGLPPYGYTF. The CDR3 coding sequence is TGTGCCAGCGAGGAGGGGCTTCCTCCCTATGGCTACACCTTC.

This chain uses TRBV5-1 with TRBJ2-3, with a possible D match to TRBD2 (5 bases). This CDR3 is built from 14 residues. Deletions cut 2 bases from V and 4 bases from J, with 11 bases between. Germline CDR1 and CDR2: SGHRS and YFSETQ. CDR3 bases: TGCGCCAGCAGCTTCTATGCTAGCCCAGATACGCAGTATTTT. Its protein is CASSFYASPDTQYF.

The chain couples TRBV5-1 to TRBJ2-7; perhaps TRBD1 as D (6 bases). The germline V and J ends were trimmed by 3 bases and 6 bases, with 13 bases remaining between them. This CDR3 is built from 13 residues. Germline CDR1 reads SGHRS; CDR2 reads YFSETQ. The CDR3 nucleotides are TGCGCCAGCAGCTCACAGGGAATTGGCGAGCAGTACTTC. Its protein product is CASSSQGIGEQYF.

V and J are TRBV19 and TRBJ2-7; the D is unclear. Germline CDR1 LNHDA, CDR2 SQIVND (reference sequence). The CDR3 extends over 15 amino acids. V dropped 6 bases and J dropped 5 bases, with 20 bases sitting between them. CDR3 in DNA: TGTGCCAGTAGCCAGGCTACGAATTTATTGGACGAGCAGTACTTC. This gives the protein CASSQATNLLDEQYF.

This sequence joins TRBV2 and TRBJ2-1; D unresolved. Germline V CDR1 and CDR2: SNHLY, FYNNEI. Trimming shortened V by 6 bases and J by 7 bases, and 19 bases separated the two germline ends. This CDR3 spans 15 amino acids. The CDR3 loop is CASSALGFRFNEQFF. Here the CDR3 DNA reads TGTGCCAGCAGCGCTCTAGGATTCAGATTTAATGAGCAGTTCTTC.

The CDR3 region has the DNA TGCAGCGTTCTTGATCAGGGGCCTACTTCCTACAATGAGCAGTTCTTC. Its protein product is CSVLDQGPTSYNEQFF. The V and J genes are TRBV29-1 and TRBJ2-1, with D perhaps matching TRBD1 (6 bases). V was pared by 5 bases and J by 1 base, with 18 bases between. This CDR3 spans 16 amino acids. Germline V gene data show CDR1 as SQVTM and CDR2 as ANQGSEA.

J is TRBJ1-1 and V is TRBV3-1 (or the pseudogene TRBV3-2), with a possible D match to TRBD1 (5 bases). Between the trimmed V and J ends, which lost 2 bases and 4 bases, there was a span of 17 bases. Germline V lookup: CDR1 LGHDT, CDR2 YNNKEL (reference sequence). CDR3 length equals 16 residues. The CDR3 sequence: CASSQISGRRGTEAFF. CDR3 in DNA: TGTGCCAGCAGCCAAATATCGGGGCGCCGGGGCACTGAAGCTTTCTTT.

The chain employs TRBV19 and TRBJ2-2; possible D gene TRBD1, 6 bases. The CDR3 length is 15 residues. V was clipped by 3 bases and J by 5 bases, with 13 bases between them. The germline V gene encodes CDR1 LNHDA and CDR2 SQIVND (reference sequence). This CDR3 reads CASSIRTDRTGELFF. In DNA form, the CDR3 reads TGTGCCAGTAGTATTCGGACAGATAGGACCGGGGAGCTGTTTTTT.

Notes on this clone: One junction end disagrees with the germline gene, perhaps due to a read error. The chain employs TRBV20-1 and TRBJ1-2, with a tentative D call TRBD1 (6 bases). The length of the CDR3 is 9 residues. Germline CDR1 is DFQATT and CDR2 is SNEGSKA (reference sequence). The CDR3 protein is CSAAGEGIF. The CDR3 nucleotides read TGCAGTGCTGCAGGGGAAGGTATCTTC.

The chain has TRBV6-5 and TRBJ2-1; the D gene is possibly TRBD2 (6 bases). V shed 2 bases and J shed 4 bases, with 9 bases lying between them. The length of the CDR3 is 14 residues. Germline V gene data show CDR1 as MNHEY and CDR2 as SVGAGI. CDR3 DNA sequence: TGTGCCAGCAGTTACAGAGCGGGTTACAATGAGCAGTTCTTC. It translates to CASSYRAGYNEQFF.

CDR3 amino acids: CASSLASGGGNQPQHF. CDR3 in DNA: TGTGCCAGCAGCTTAGCTTCAGGGGGGGGCAATCAGCCCCAGCATTTT. The V and J genes are TRBV7-2 and TRBJ1-5; 7 nucleotides agree with TRBD1. V was pared by 0 bases and J by 2 bases, with 4 bases of the junction left unmatched. Germline V CDR1 and CDR2: SGHTA, FQGNSA. The CDR3 consists of 16 residues. The full variable domain, completed using reference TRBV7-2 and TRBJ1-5, is GAGVSQSPSNKVTEKGKDVELRCDPISGHTALYWYRQSLGQGLEFLIYFQGNSAPDKSGLPSDRFSAERTGGSVSTLTIQRTQQEDSAVYLCASSLASGGGNQPQHFGDGTRLSIL.

The rearrangement joins TRBV6-4 to TRBJ2-2, with 8 bases fitting TRBD1. Germline lookup yields CDR1 MRHNA and CDR2 SNTAGT. Trimming took 6 bases from V and 3 from J; bases not matched to a gene: 6. The CDR3 is 15 residues long. CDR3 nucleotides: TGTGCCAGCAGAGGTGGACAGGGAGACACCGGGGAGCTGTTTTTT. It encodes CASRGGQGDTGELFF.

The rearrangement joins TRBV6-5 to TRBJ2-1; 8 positions match TRBD1. CDR3 length: 12 residues. V lost 6 bases, J lost 9 bases, and 4 bases stayed unmatched. Germline V lookup: CDR1 MNHEY, CDR2 SVGAGI. CDR3 amino acids: CASSVQGAEQFF. CDR3 sequence (DNA): TGTGCCAGCAGCGTGCAGGGGGCTGAGCAGTTCTTC.

The chain links TRBV5-1 to TRBJ2-4, with TRBD1 identical over 9 bases. Unmatched junction bases numbered 15, after V lost 6 bases and J lost 8 bases. The germline V gene has CDR1 SGHRS and CDR2 YFSETQ. This CDR3 has 16 residues. CDR3 sequence reads: CASTNRGTGQRDIQYF. CDR3 nucleotide sequence: TGCGCCAGCACTAATCGCGGGACAGGGCAAAGGGACATTCAGTACTTC.

The CDR3 loop reads CASHTSGSRNTQYF. As DNA, the CDR3 is TGTGCCAGCCACACTAGCGGGAGCAGAAATACGCAGTATTTT. V usage is TRBV27 and J usage is TRBJ2-3; the match to TRBD2 covers 11 bases. This CDR3 region has 14 residues. The V gene end was trimmed by 8 bases and the J gene end by 7 bases; junction bases not matched to a gene: 8. CDR1 and CDR2 (germline): MNHEY, SMNVEV (reference sequence).